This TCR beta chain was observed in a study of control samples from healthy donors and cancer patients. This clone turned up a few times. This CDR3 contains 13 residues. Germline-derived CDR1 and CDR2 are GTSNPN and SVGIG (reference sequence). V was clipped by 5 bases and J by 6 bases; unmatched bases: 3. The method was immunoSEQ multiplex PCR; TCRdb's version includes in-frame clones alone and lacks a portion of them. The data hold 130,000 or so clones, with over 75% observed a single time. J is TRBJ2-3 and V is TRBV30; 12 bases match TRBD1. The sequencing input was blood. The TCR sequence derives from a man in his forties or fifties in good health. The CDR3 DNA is TGTGCCTGGGGGACAGGGGGCTATGATACGCAGTATTTT. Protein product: CAWGTGGYDTQYF. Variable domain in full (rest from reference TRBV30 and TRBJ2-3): SQTIHQWPATLVQPVGSPLSLECTVEGTSNPNLYWYRQAAGRGLQLLFYSVGIGQISSEVPQNLSASRPQDRQFILSSKKLLLSDSGFYLCAWGTGGYDTQYFGPGTRLTVL.